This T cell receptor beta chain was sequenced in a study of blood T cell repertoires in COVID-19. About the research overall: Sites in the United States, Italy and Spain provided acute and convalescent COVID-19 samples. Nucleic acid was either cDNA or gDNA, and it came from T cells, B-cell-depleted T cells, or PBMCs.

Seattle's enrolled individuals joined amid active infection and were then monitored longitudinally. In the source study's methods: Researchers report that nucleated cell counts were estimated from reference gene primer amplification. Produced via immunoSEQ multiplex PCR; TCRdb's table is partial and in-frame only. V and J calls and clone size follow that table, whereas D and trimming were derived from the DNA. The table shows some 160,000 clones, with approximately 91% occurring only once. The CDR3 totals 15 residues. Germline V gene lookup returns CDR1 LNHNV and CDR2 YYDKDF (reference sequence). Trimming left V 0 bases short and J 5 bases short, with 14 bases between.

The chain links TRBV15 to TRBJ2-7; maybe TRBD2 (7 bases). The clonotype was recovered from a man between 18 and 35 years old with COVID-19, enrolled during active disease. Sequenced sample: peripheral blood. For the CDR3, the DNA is TGTGCCACCAGCAGAGATTGGGGGGGCAGGGACGAGCAGTACTTC. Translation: CATSRDWGGRDEQYF.